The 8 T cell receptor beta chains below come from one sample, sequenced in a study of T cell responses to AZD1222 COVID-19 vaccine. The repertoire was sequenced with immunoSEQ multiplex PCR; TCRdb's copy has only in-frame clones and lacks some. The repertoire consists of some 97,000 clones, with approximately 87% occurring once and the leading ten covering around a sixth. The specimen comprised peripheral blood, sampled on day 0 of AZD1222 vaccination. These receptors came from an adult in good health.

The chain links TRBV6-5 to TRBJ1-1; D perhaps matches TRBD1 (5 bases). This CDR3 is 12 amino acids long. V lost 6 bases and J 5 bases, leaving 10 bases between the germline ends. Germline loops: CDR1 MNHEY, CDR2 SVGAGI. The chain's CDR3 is CASSQGRTEAFF. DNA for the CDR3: TGTGCCAGCAGCCAGGGTCGGACTGAAGCTTTCTTT.

The CDR3 is CASSLRGALNTGELFF. The CDR3, as DNA: TGTGCCAGCAGCTTACGGGGGGCGCTTAACACCGGGGAGCTGTTTTTT. This rearrangement joins TRBV11-1 to TRBJ2-2, with D possibly being TRBD2 (7 bases). Germline V gene sequence: CDR1 SGHAT, CDR2 FQDESV (reference sequence). This CDR3 is 16 amino acids long. Trimming took off 2 bases at V and 2 bases at J, with 12 bases between the two ends. Full variable domain (missing parts from reference TRBV11-1 and TRBJ2-2): EAEVAQSPRYKITEKSQAVAFWCDPISGHATLYWYRQILGQGPELLVQFQDESVVDDSQLPKDRFSAERLKGVDSTLKIQPAELGDSAMYLCASSLRGALNTGELFFGEGSRLTVL.

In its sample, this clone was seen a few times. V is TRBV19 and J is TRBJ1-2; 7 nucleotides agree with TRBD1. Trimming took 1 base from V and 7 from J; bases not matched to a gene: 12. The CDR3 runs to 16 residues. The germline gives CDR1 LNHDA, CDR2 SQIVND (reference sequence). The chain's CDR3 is CASSIGGGQTFIGYTF. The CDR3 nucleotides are TGTGCCAGTAGTATAGGGGGGGGACAGACCTTTATTGGCTACACCTTC.

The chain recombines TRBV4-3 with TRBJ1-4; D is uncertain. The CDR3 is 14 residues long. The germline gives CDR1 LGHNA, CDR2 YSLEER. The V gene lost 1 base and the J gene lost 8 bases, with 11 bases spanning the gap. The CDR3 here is CASSQGSTEEKLFF. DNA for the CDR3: TGCGCCAGCAGCCAAGGCTCTACCGAGGAAAAACTGTTTTTT.

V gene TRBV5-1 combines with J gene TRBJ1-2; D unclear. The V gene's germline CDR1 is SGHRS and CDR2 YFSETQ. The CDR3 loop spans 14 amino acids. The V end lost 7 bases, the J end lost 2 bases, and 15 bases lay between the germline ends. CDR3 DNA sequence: TGCGCCAGCTTCCCATCGCCCGCCAACTATGGCTACACCTTC. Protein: CASFPSPANYGYTF.

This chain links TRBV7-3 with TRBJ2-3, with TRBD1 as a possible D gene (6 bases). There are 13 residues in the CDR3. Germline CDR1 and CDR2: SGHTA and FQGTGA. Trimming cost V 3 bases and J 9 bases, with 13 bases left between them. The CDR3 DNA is TGTGCCAGCAGCTTCCAACAGGGAAGGACGCAGTATTTT. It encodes CASSFQQGRTQYF.

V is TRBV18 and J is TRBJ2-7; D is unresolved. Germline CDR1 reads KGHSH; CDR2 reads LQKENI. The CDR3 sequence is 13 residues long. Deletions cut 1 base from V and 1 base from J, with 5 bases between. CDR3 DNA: TGTGCCAGCTCACCACTGCAGTCCTACGAGCAGTACTTC. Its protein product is CASSPLQSYEQYF.

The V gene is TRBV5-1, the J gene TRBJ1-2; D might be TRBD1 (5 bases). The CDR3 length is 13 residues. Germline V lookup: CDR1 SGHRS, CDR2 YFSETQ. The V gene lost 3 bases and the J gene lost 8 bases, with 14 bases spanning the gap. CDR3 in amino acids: CASSSNGGAGYTF. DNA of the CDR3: TGCGCCAGCAGCTCGAACGGGGGTGCAGGCTACACCTTC. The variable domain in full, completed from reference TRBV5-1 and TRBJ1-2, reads KAGVTQTPRYLIKTRGQQVTLSCSPISGHRSVSWYQQTPGQGLQFLFEYFSETQRNKGNFPGRFSGRQFSNSRSEMNVSTLELGDSALYLCASSSNGGAGYTFGSGTRLTVV.